What follows are 12 T cell receptor beta chains derived from one specimen sequenced in a study of early T cells in non-severe SARS-CoV-2 infection. A single record per CDR3 protein comes from TCRdb applying MiXCR to the 5' RACE reads. The sample consists of 54,000 or so distinct CDR3 sequences, roughly 5.9% of them appearing once. The specimen was whole blood. The receptors originated from an adult who was a healthcare worker with PCR-confirmed SARS-CoV-2 infection or an uninfected control (not recorded which).

The J gene is TRBJ2-2, the V gene TRBV24-1; TRBD2 is a possible D gene (6 bases). CDR1 and CDR2 (germline): KGHDR, SFDVKD. This CDR3 is built from 12 residues. V shed 5 bases and J shed 6 bases, with 6 bases lying between them. CDR3: CATSGLAGELFF. CDR3 bases: TGTGCCACCAGTGGACTAGCCGGGGAGCTGTTTTTT.

This clonotype showed up just a few times. This chain connects TRBV12-3 or TRBV12-4 to TRBJ2-6; D remains unclear. There are 15 residues in the CDR3. V lost 2 bases and J lost 0, with 5 bases in between. The CDR3 sequence: CASSLSPSGANVLTF. The CDR3 coding sequence is TGTGCCAGCAGTTTATCACCCTCTGGGGCCAACGTCCTGACTTTC.

This clonotype showed up many times. This chain connects TRBV20-1 to TRBJ2-2; 11 nucleotides align to TRBD1. The germline V gene encodes CDR1 DFQATT and CDR2 SNEGSKA (reference sequence). Trimming took 3 bases from V and 6 from J; bases not matched to a gene: 3. CDR3 length: 14 residues. CDR3 residues: CSARGQGVPGELFF. Here the CDR3 DNA reads TGCAGTGCTAGGGGACAGGGGGTACCCGGGGAGCTGTTTTTT.

This chain joins TRBV11-3 and TRBJ1-1, with 7 bases aligning to TRBD1. From germline, CDR1 is SGHNT and CDR2 YENEEA. The length of the CDR3 is 15 residues. The trim removed 0 bases at V and 4 bases at J, leaving 5 bases unmatched. CDR3 DNA sequence: TGTGCCAGCAGCTTAGAACAACAGGGGTCCACTGAAGCTTTCTTT. Encoded protein: CASSLEQQGSTEAFF.

To note about this clonotype: A much larger clone lies one base from this, so it may be a read error. The chain has TRBV7-9 and TRBJ1-1; D perhaps matches TRBD1 (6 bases). Germline values: CDR1 SEHNR, CDR2 FQNEAQ (reference sequence). This CDR3 has 14 amino acids. Written as DNA, the CDR3 is TGTGCCAGCAGCTTAGGGACAGTGAACACTGAAGTTTTCTTT. It encodes CASSLGTVNTEVFF.

This clonotype occurred many times. The chain employs TRBV19 and TRBJ1-5; D gene uncertain. The CDR3 totals 12 residues. The germline V gene has CDR1 LNHDA and CDR2 SQIVND (reference sequence). The V end was cut by 2 bases, the J end by 11 bases, with 10 bases between. The DNA for the CDR3 is TGTGCCAGTAGTATACGTGGTACAGCCCAGCATTTT. It is translated as CASSIRGTAQHF.

CDR3 sequence reads: CASIARSTGNTIYF. CDR3 DNA sequence: TGTGCCAGCATAGCCCGGTCGACGGGAAACACCATATATTTT. The chain uses TRBV6-6 and TRBJ1-3, with D hard to call. The CDR3 has 14 amino acids. Germline CDR1 MNHNY, CDR2 SVGAGI (reference sequence). V was pared by 7 bases and J by 4 bases, with 14 bases between.

The table lists this clonotype with many counts. The rearrangement links TRBV5-4 to TRBJ1-3; D perhaps matches TRBD1 (5 bases). The CDR3 sequence is 14 residues long. V lost 4 bases to trimming and J lost 2 bases, with 10 bases between them. Per germline, CDR1 SGHNT and CDR2 YYREEE (reference sequence). Written as DNA, the CDR3 is TGTGCCAGCAGCGTCGGGGGGGCTGGAAACACCATATATTTT. As protein: CASSVGGAGNTIYF.

DNA of the CDR3: TGTGCCAGCAGTTACTCGCCACTAGCGGGGGAGACCCAGTACTTC. This gives the protein CASSYSPLAGETQYF. The gene calls are TRBV6-5 and TRBJ2-5, with TRBD2 matching over 10 bases. The CDR3 has 15 amino acids. V lost 0 bases and J lost 5; bases outside the gene matches: 3. CDR1 MNHEY and CDR2 SVGAGI come from the germline V gene.

This clonotype has more than one count but fewer than ten. V is TRBV30 and J is TRBJ1-5; 8 bases line up with TRBD1. This CDR3 comprises 13 residues. Germline V gene sequence: CDR1 GTSNPN, CDR2 SVGIG (reference sequence). Germline trimming cut 5 bases from V and 2 bases from J; bases unmatched to any gene: 2. CDR3 in amino acids: CAWDRGGNQPQHF. CDR3 in DNA: TGTGCCTGGGACAGGGGTGGCAATCAGCCCCAGCATTTT.

CDR3 loop: CASSYTYLGNYEQYF. The CDR3 DNA reads as TGTGCCAGCAGTTACACCTACCTCGGCAACTACGAGCAGTACTTC. This chain uses TRBV12-3 or TRBV12-4 with TRBJ2-7; D unclear. The CDR3 extends over 15 amino acids. V was pared by 4 bases and J by 3 bases, with 16 bases between.

This clonotype has at least ten counts. This chain links TRBV5-4 with TRBJ2-1, with D unclear. Trimming cost V 4 bases and J 5 bases, with 10 bases left between them. Germline V CDR1 and CDR2: SGHNT, YYREEE (reference sequence). The CDR3 consists of 13 residues. Written as DNA, the CDR3 is TGTGCCAGCAGCCCTGAAACACACAATGAGCAGTTCTTC. This translates into CASSPETHNEQFF.